This T cell receptor beta chain was observed in a study of T cell responses to AZD1222 COVID-19 vaccine. Study-level points and caveats: At baseline, seropositivity was found in only five or six AZD1222 recipients.

To note about this clone: No antigen is known for it.

TCRdb's copy holds only in-frame clones and misses some; the assay was immunoSEQ multiplex PCR. The sample lists 50,000 to 65,000 clones; about 88% were seen once. The sequence came from an adult who received the AZD1222 COVID-19 vaccine. This specimen was peripheral blood, taken 28 days after the second AZD1222 dose.

The CDR3 DNA is TGTGCCAGCAGTGAAATATATTCAGACAGGAATGAAAAACTGTTTTTT. It yields the protein CASSEIYSDRNEKLFF. The chain is built from TRBV6-1 and TRBJ1-4, with D possibly TRBD1 on 6 matching bases. V lost 2 bases, J lost 5 bases, and 15 bases lay in between. This CDR3 is 16 amino acids long. From germline, CDR1 is MNHNS and CDR2 SASEGT.